This T cell receptor beta chain was profiled in a study of cytomegalovirus exposure and HLA in healthy donors. Study-level findings and limits: TCR clusters originating in the first cohort tended to co-occur in the roughly 110 validation repertoires, according to a later analysis. More than 150 TCR beta chains were listed as cytomegalovirus-associated.

Among the roughly 110 subjects of the validation cohort, separate from the roughly 650-subject first cohort, were the donors. CDR3 length equals 13 residues. CDR1 and CDR2 (germline): MNHEY, SVGAGI. The V gene end was trimmed by 5 bases and the J gene end by 3 bases; junction bases not matched to a gene: 1. Using immunoSEQ multiplex PCR, the repertoire was profiled, and TCRdb retains in-frame clones only, with some absent. The sample includes fewer than 150,000 clones, more than 75% seen only once; the top ten take just under 9%. Note on this clone: The antigen remains undetermined.

Sequencing was done on a sample of PBMCs. The TCR comes from a man between 18 and 29 years old in good health and CMV-seropositive. The gene calls are TRBV6-5 and TRBJ1-1; 9 positions agree with TRBD1. The CDR3 DNA reads as TGTGCCAGCAGTCGACAGGGGGACACTGAAGCTTTCTTT. Its translation is CASSRQGDTEAFF.